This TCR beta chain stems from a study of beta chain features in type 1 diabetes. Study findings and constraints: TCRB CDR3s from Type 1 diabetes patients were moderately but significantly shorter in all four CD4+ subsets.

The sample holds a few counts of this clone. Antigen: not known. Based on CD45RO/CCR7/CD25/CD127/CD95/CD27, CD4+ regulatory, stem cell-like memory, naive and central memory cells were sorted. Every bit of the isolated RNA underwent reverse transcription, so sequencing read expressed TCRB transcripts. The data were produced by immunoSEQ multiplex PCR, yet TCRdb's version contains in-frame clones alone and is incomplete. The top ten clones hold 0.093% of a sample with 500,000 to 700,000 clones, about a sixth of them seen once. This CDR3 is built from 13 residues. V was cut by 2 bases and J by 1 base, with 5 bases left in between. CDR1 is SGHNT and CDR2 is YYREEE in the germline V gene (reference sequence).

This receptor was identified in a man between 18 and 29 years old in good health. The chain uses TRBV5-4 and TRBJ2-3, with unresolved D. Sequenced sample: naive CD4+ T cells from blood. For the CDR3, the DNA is TGTGCCAGCAGCTTCTTCGGCACAGATACGCAGTATTTT. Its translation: CASSFFGTDTQYF.